Below, one TCR beta chain is given with its context. Its specificity is not known. This sample is part of a study of CD8+ T cells in alopecia areata. Across the whole study: Treated patients were given 5 to 10 mg oral tofacitinib twice daily. Whole-study findings and limits: Compared with normal scalp, lesional scalp had higher clonality and more expanded CD8+ clones.

Alopecia areata patients provided lesional scalp punch biopsies and peripheral blood. PBMC-derived CD4+ and CD8+ T cells were sorted. Trimming shortened V by 6 bases and J by 4 bases, and 10 bases separated the two germline ends. Per the germline V gene, CDR1 is MGHDK and CDR2 is SYGVNS. The CDR3 is 13 residues long. cDNA reverse transcribed from extracted RNA served as the sequencing template. Using immunoSEQ multiplex PCR, the repertoire was profiled, and TCRdb retains in-frame clones only, with some absent. The data hold 120,000 to 150,000 clones, with more than 40% observed a single time. The sample comprised CD4+ T cells sorted from blood. This receptor was identified in a human donor with alopecia areata. This chain connects TRBV25-1 to TRBJ1-5; maybe TRBD1 (5 bases). The CDR3 region is CASSTGTNQPQHF. CDR3 nucleotides: TGTGCCAGCAGCACCGGGACGAATCAGCCCCAGCATTTT.